The rows below give T cell receptor beta chains drawn from one sample of a study of blood T cells in healthy people across ages. Each CDR3 protein is one row after TCRdb ran MiXCR on the 5' RACE reads. The sample shows roughly 500,000 distinct CDR3 sequences, about 24% of them seen only once. The sample was also linked to a second study, of T cells of mothers and their children.

Sequenced material: blood. The receptors were sampled from a boy aged 5-17 years in good health. CDR3s leave out the opening cysteine and the closing phenylalanine or tryptophan.

>TRBV21-1|14
APKDGAGGCVTEQY
>TRBV9|12
ASSVGRDLGEAF
>TRBV29-1|10
SVGVSNQPQH
>TRBV18|12
ASSPGASNQPQH
>TRBV3-1|12
ASSQEVGLGGYT
>TRBV7-2|12
ASRPRQGADTQY
>TRBV5-8|13
ASSLVRAFQETQY
>TRBV29-1|12
SASPLSGANVLT
>TRBV9|13
ASSVIGTSYNEQF
>TRBV5-4|13
ASSLRVNSGNTIY
>TRBV4-1|11
ASSQDRLNTQY
>TRBV7-9|11
ASSRGEGDEQF
>TRBV29-1|10
SVGDNKETQY
>TRBV3-1|13
ASSPYRMSSYEQY
>TRBV5-5|10
ASSLFGETQY
>TRBV9|16
ASSPRDRGGPYAGELF
>TRBV29-1|15
SAGGTSGGAGTYEQF
>TRBV7-3|12
ASSRGSGTDTQY
>TRBV7-9|12
ASSSRDYTYEQY
>TRBV10-3|11
AISPQEYNEQF
>TRBV6-2/TRBV6-3|16
ASTPGPEGYLGTGELF
>TRBV20-1|13
SANGGTLLFHEQY
>TRBV18|12
ASSPGQSGMEQY
>TRBV20-1|10
SAGQGTYEQY
>TRBV30|11
AWSVWAGETQY
>TRBV27|11
ASSFDIRQPQH
>TRBV11-2|14
ASSQTRGLMNTEAF
>TRBV3-1|11
ASSGGQGYGYT
>TRBV28|16
ASSFSLSYPADQETQY
>TRBV28|13
ASSVTSGSIGEQF
>TRBV6-1|14
ASRERGAASGDTQY
>TRBV7-9|14
ASSLTSGGAGDTQY
>TRBV28|13
ASSTRDSGRQPQH
>TRBV7-7|13
ASSLVGLASETQY
>TRBV28|10
ASSELRYEQY
>TRBV29-1|12
SVEVGGSGTEAF
>TRBV7-9|10
ASSLWTGELF
>TRBV5-1|13
ASSGPAGFKETQY
>TRBV7-9|14
ASSSTQGQGTDTQY
>TRBV10-3|15
AITEGQLSLAKNIQY